Listed here are 32 T cell receptor beta chains from one sample, sequenced in a study of T cell changes during pregnancy in multiple sclerosis. Clones were sequenced by immunoSEQ multiplex PCR, and TCRdb holds only the in-frame ones, with some missing. This table has under 70,000 clones, about 89% appearing once. The sequences come from CD4+ T cells from peripheral blood mononuclear cells, collected after pregnancy. All receptors come from a female donor in good health, enrolled as a control in a pregnancy study.

V gene TRBV11-3 combines with J gene TRBJ1-1; no clear D. CDR1 and CDR2 from the germline V gene are SGHNT and YENEEA. The CDR3 extends over 14 amino acids. Trimming removed 3 bases at V and 4 bases at J, with 12 bases between. CDR3 in DNA: TGTGCCAGCAGCTTCGGAGGGTGGGTCACTGAAGCTTTCTTT. Protein: CASSFGGWVTEAFF.

This chain links TRBV30 with TRBJ1-6; TRBD1 matches at 7 bases. The CDR3 extends over 15 amino acids. With V trimmed by 4 bases and J by 7 bases, 10 bases remained unmatched. Germline V lookup: CDR1 GTSNPN, CDR2 SVGIG (reference sequence). This CDR3 reads CAWIKGTGVNSPLHF. The CDR3 bases are TGTGCCTGGATCAAAGGTACAGGGGTAAATTCACCCCTCCACTTT.

The V gene is TRBV6-1, the J gene TRBJ2-3; D not resolved. The CDR3 is made up of 13 amino acids. Germline V gene data show CDR1 as MNHNS and CDR2 as SASEGT. Trimming removed 2 bases from V and 4 bases from J, with 7 bases in between. The chain's CDR3 is CASSEYSADTQYF. DNA of the CDR3: TGTGCCAGCAGTGAATACTCCGCAGATACGCAGTATTTT.

This chain uses TRBV11-2 with TRBJ1-1; D remains ambiguous. The CDR3 totals 15 residues. V was pared by 4 bases and J by 5 bases, with 17 bases between. From germline, CDR1 is SGHAT and CDR2 FQNNGV. The CDR3 spells CASSYARGGGTEAFF. As DNA, the CDR3 is TGTGCCAGCAGCTACGCACGGGGAGGAGGAACTGAAGCTTTCTTT.

The chain links TRBV11-1 to TRBJ2-1; 11 bases align to TRBD2. The V gene end was trimmed by 2 bases and the J gene end by 4 bases; junction bases not matched to a gene: 1. CDR3 length equals 15 residues. Germline V gene lookup returns CDR1 SGHAT and CDR2 FQDESV (reference sequence). The CDR3 nucleotides read TGTGCCAGCAGCTTACTAGCGGGGGGATACAATGAGCAGTTCTTC. Its translation: CASSLLAGGYNEQFF.

Comment on this clone: This sample includes further DNA sequences coding for the same CDR3. V and J are TRBV18 and TRBJ1-3; 7 nucleotides align to TRBD1. The germline V gene encodes CDR1 KGHSH and CDR2 LQKENI. CDR3 size: 14 residues. The ends lost 3 bases at V and 4 bases at J; junction bases unmatched: 3. CDR3 DNA sequence: TGTGCCAGCTCACCGGGGACAGTAGGAAACACCATATATTTT. It encodes CASSPGTVGNTIYF. Variable domain in full (rest from reference TRBV18 and TRBJ1-3): NAGVMQNPRHLVRRRGQEARLRCSPMKGHSHVYWYRQLPEEGLKFMVYLQKENIIDESGMPKERFSAEFPKEGPSILRIQQVVRGDSAAYFCASSPGTVGNTIYFGEGSWLTVV.

The gene calls are TRBV4-1 and TRBJ1-3; 7 bases align to TRBD1. Germline assignment: CDR1 MGHRA and CDR2 YSYEKL. The J segment lost 4 bases and the V segment lost 3 bases, leaving 9 bases of the junction unmatched. The length of the CDR3 is 16 residues. The CDR3 DNA is TGCGCCAGCAGCCAGGAGAGGGGGACAGTGGGAAACACCATATATTTT. Protein sequence: CASSQERGTVGNTIYF.

This chain uses TRBV6-5 with TRBJ2-5, with 7 nucleotides matching TRBD1. CDR1 and CDR2 from the germline V gene are MNHEY and SVGAGI. There are 14 residues in the CDR3. Trimming at V came to 4 bases and at J to 4 bases, leaving 6 bases not matched to a gene. The CDR3 DNA reads as TGTGCCAGCAGTTGGGGGACAGCAGCAGAGACCCAGTACTTC. Translation gives CASSWGTAAETQYF.

This chain connects TRBV6-5 to TRBJ1-2; 7 nucleotides match TRBD1. The CDR3 length is 13 residues. Germline CDR1 and CDR2: MNHEY and SVGAGI. Trimming cost V 0 bases and J 6 bases; bases outside gene matches: 1. DNA of the CDR3: TGTGCCAGCAGTTACTCTAGGGGGCATGGCTACACCTTC. As protein: CASSYSRGHGYTF.

The chain recombines TRBV4-2 with TRBJ1-1; possible D gene TRBD1, 5 bases. V lost 2 bases and J lost 6, with 16 bases in between. Per the germline V gene, CDR1 is LGHNA and CDR2 is YNFKEQ. The CDR3 length is 15 residues. CDR3 in DNA: TGTGCCAGCAGCCAAATGGCCAGGGATGGGGCTGAAGCTTTCTTT. It codes for CASSQMARDGAEAFF.

The gene calls are TRBV19 and TRBJ1-1, with D tentatively TRBD1 (6 bases). CDR3 length: 14 residues. Germline V gene data show CDR1 as LNHDA and CDR2 as SQIVND (reference sequence). Trimming removed 6 bases at V and 1 base at J, with 12 bases between. The CDR3 is CASSHRVENTEAFF. The CDR3 DNA reads as TGTGCCAGTAGCCACAGGGTGGAGAACACTGAAGCTTTCTTT.

The chain joins TRBV6-1 to TRBJ1-2; 9 nucleotides match TRBD1. V was pared by 7 bases and J by 8 bases, with 11 bases of the junction left unmatched. The germline CDR1 and CDR2 sequences are MNHNS and SASEGT. The CDR3 runs to 14 residues. Here the CDR3 DNA reads TGTGCCAGCACCCGGACAGGGGAGGCCGAGGGCTACACCTTC. Its translation is CASTRTGEAEGYTF.

The chain couples TRBV7-2 to TRBJ1-1, with no clear D. The germline CDR1 and CDR2 sequences are SGHTA and FQGNSA. V was trimmed by 1 base and J by 4 bases, leaving 7 bases between them. CDR3 size: 13 residues. This CDR3 is CASSLEAGTEAFF. In DNA, the CDR3 is TGTGCCAGCAGCTTAGAAGCGGGCACTGAAGCTTTCTTT. Looking up the rest from reference TRBV7-2 and TRBJ1-1 gives the full variable domain: GAGVSQSPSNKVTEKGKDVELRCDPISGHTALYWYRQSLGQGLEFLIYFQGNSAPDKSGLPSDRFSAERTGGSVSTLTIQRTQQEDSAVYLCASSLEAGTEAFFGQGTRLTVV.

The chain is built from TRBV19 and TRBJ2-3; 9 nucleotides agree with TRBD2. V was clipped by 3 bases and J by 9 bases; unmatched bases: 13. Germline-derived CDR1 and CDR2 are LNHDA and SQIVND (reference sequence). This CDR3 region has 16 residues. CDR3 in amino acids: CASSIGGAGGPRTQYF. CDR3 coding DNA: TGTGCCAGTAGTATTGGTGGTGCGGGGGGGCCTCGCACGCAGTATTTT. The entire variable domain, with the rest obtained from reference TRBV19 and TRBJ2-3, is as follows: DGGITQSPKYLFRKEGQNVTLSCEQNLNHDAMYWYRQDPGQGLRLIYYSQIVNDFQKGDIAEGYSVSREKKESFPLTVTSAQKNPTAFYLCASSIGGAGGPRTQYFGPGTRLTVL.

This chain joins TRBV18 and TRBJ2-1; no clear D gene. Germline V gene sequence: CDR1 KGHSH, CDR2 LQKENI. V dropped 3 bases and J dropped 14 bases, with 23 bases sitting between them. The length of the CDR3 is 15 residues. The CDR3 protein is CASSPPASRNSLKFF. As DNA, the CDR3 is TGTGCCAGCTCACCGCCAGCCTCACGCAACAGTTTGAAGTTCTTC.

The J gene is TRBJ1-6, the V gene TRBV2, with 8 bases aligning to TRBD1. V trimming: 9 bases; J trimming: 9 bases; junction bases outside the gene matches: 7. The CDR3 consists of 13 residues. The germline CDR1 and CDR2 sequences are SNHLY and FYNNEI. As DNA, the CDR3 is TGTGCCAGTCGCCAGGGGGCGGGTTCACCCCTCCACTTT. Protein sequence: CASRQGAGSPLHF.

This sequence joins TRBV19 and TRBJ1-2; 10 bases line up with TRBD1. J was trimmed by 0 bases and V by 6 bases; bases with no gene match: 4. Germline values: CDR1 LNHDA, CDR2 SQIVND (reference sequence). CDR3 size: 15 residues. CDR3 residues: CASRDRGGPNYGYTF. CDR3 sequence (DNA): TGTGCCAGTAGGGACAGGGGGGGCCCTAACTATGGCTACACCTTC.

This clone came up a few times. This chain links TRBV5-4 with TRBJ2-2; 7 bases align to TRBD2. J lost 1 base, V lost 4 bases, and 1 base had no gene match. The CDR3 runs 14 residues. Germline CDR1 reads SGHNT; CDR2 reads YYREEE (reference sequence). The CDR3: CASSSGVNTGELFF. CDR3 nucleotide sequence: TGTGCCAGCAGCAGCGGGGTGAACACCGGGGAGCTGTTTTTT.

This chain uses TRBV6-5 with TRBJ2-3; D unresolved. The CDR3 totals 13 residues. V was cut by 5 bases and J by 7 bases, with 13 bases left in between. Germline V gene data show CDR1 as MNHEY and CDR2 as SVGAGI. The CDR3 DNA reads as TGTGCCAGCAGTCCCGGGTCTTCTTATACGCAGTATTTT. Protein: CASSPGSSYTQYF.

This chain connects TRBV7-9 to TRBJ1-1, with D tentatively TRBD1 (5 bases). Trimming took 2 bases from V and 3 from J, leaving 16 bases between them. The CDR3 loop spans 16 amino acids. Germline V gives CDR1 SEHNR, CDR2 FQNEAQ (reference sequence). CDR3 sequence reads: CASSLTPGVAHTEAFF. CDR3 sequence (DNA): TGTGCCAGCAGCTTAACCCCGGGGGTGGCGCACACTGAAGCTTTCTTT.

The chain couples TRBV7-2 to TRBJ1-2; 8 nucleotides agree with TRBD1. Germline V gene lookup returns CDR1 SGHTA and CDR2 FQGNSA. Losses at the gene ends were 2 bases for V and 5 bases for J; bases not matched to a gene: 4. The CDR3 runs 14 residues. This chain's CDR3 is CASSLRDRGYGYTF. The CDR3 DNA follows: TGTGCCAGCAGCTTAAGAGACAGGGGTTATGGCTACACCTTC.

The chain links TRBV7-8 to TRBJ1-6; 9 bases are shared with TRBD1. The CDR3 is 16 amino acids. Germline-derived CDR1 and CDR2 are SGHVS and FQNEAQ. The ends lost 2 bases at V and 8 bases at J; junction bases unmatched: 7. The CDR3 here is CASSLKRRTGDSPLHF. The CDR3 coding sequence is TGTGCCAGCAGCTTAAAACGAAGGACAGGGGATTCACCCCTCCACTTT.

V and J are TRBV7-2 and TRBJ2-5; 8 bases fit TRBD2. This CDR3 contains 15 residues. Germline lookup yields CDR1 SGHTA and CDR2 FQGNSA. V dropped 3 bases and J dropped 4; count of bases not matched to a gene: 7. In DNA, the CDR3 is TGTGCCAGCAGCTTCTCGGGGGGGGCCGGAGAGACCCAGTACTTC. Its protein is CASSFSGGAGETQYF.

The chain links TRBV4-1 to TRBJ1-2; D remains ambiguous. V shed 2 bases and J shed 2 bases, with 18 bases lying between them. The CDR3 contains 17 residues. The V gene's germline CDR1 is MGHRA and CDR2 YSYEKL. The CDR3 region is CASSQFKFGGLNYGYTF. The CDR3 DNA reads TGCGCCAGCAGCCAATTTAAGTTCGGCGGTTTAAACTATGGCTACACCTTC.

The gene calls are TRBV7-2 and TRBJ1-3; no firm D call. V lost 3 bases to trimming and J lost 4 bases, with 7 bases between them. This CDR3 is built from 13 residues. The germline V gene has CDR1 SGHTA and CDR2 FQGNSA. The CDR3 nucleotides are TGTGCCAGCAGCTTCAATTCCGGAAACACCATATATTTT. This encodes CASSFNSGNTIYF.

The chain uses TRBV7-2 and TRBJ2-5; tentatively, D is TRBD1 (5 bases). The germline CDR1 and CDR2 sequences are SGHTA and FQGNSA. With 1 base removed from V and 6 bases from J, the gap between germline ends came to 12 bases. The CDR3 is made up of 14 amino acids. CDR3 nucleotides: TGTGCCAGCAGCTTAGGGGCAGGGCGGCAGACCCAGTACTTC. Protein product: CASSLGAGRQTQYF.

This chain connects TRBV7-9 to TRBJ2-2; a weak D match, TRBD1 (5 bases). CDR3 length: 18 amino acids. V shed 2 bases and J shed 0 bases, with 16 bases lying between them. Germline V gene data show CDR1 as SEHNR and CDR2 as FQNEAQ (reference sequence). The CDR3: CASSLRRTTDTNTGELFF. In DNA form, the CDR3 reads TGTGCCAGCAGCTTAAGGAGAACGACAGATACGAACACCGGGGAGCTGTTTTTT. Full variable domain (outside the CDR3, taken from reference TRBV7-9 and TRBJ2-2): DTGVSQNPRHKITKRGQNVTFRCDPISEHNRLYWYRQTLGQGPEFLTYFQNEAQLEKSRLLSDRFSAERPKGSFSTLEIQRTEQGDSAMYLCASSLRRTTDTNTGELFFGEGSRLTVL.

The genes are TRBV30 and TRBJ2-5; D possibly corresponds to TRBD2 (6 bases). Deletions cut 3 bases from V and 2 bases from J, with 10 bases between. In germline, CDR1 is GTSNPN, CDR2 SVGIG (reference sequence). The CDR3 runs to 13 residues. The CDR3 region has the DNA TGTGCCTGGAGCACCGGGACTCAAGAGACCCAGTACTTC. It specifies CAWSTGTQETQYF.

This chain joins TRBV4-2 and TRBJ1-1; D unresolved. Trimming removed 1 base from V and 5 bases from J, with 14 bases in between. CDR3 size: 15 residues. CDR1 LGHNA and CDR2 YNFKEQ come from the germline V gene. The CDR3 sequence: CASSQAAGEWTEAFF. CDR3 DNA sequence: TGTGCCAGCAGCCAAGCAGCAGGCGAGTGGACTGAAGCTTTCTTT.

The V and J genes are TRBV5-1 and TRBJ1-2, with D hard to call. Germline values: CDR1 SGHRS, CDR2 YFSETQ. The CDR3 extends over 14 amino acids. The V end was cut by 1 base, the J end by 7 bases, with 14 bases between. The CDR3 protein is CASSLSGGEGGYTF. CDR3 in DNA: TGCGCCAGCAGCTTGTCGGGTGGTGAGGGTGGCTACACCTTC.

The CDR3 region is CASASGGDSYEQYF. CDR3 in DNA: TGTGCCAGTGCTAGCGGCGGGGACTCCTACGAGCAGTACTTC. The chain links TRBV19 to TRBJ2-7, with 7 bases matching TRBD2. CDR1 LNHDA and CDR2 SQIVND come from the germline V gene (reference sequence). The CDR3 length is 14 residues. Trimming at V came to 8 bases and at J to 0 bases, leaving 7 bases not matched to a gene.

V is TRBV5-4 and J is TRBJ1-5; perhaps TRBD1 as D (6 bases). Germline V gene lookup returns CDR1 SGHNT and CDR2 YYREEE (reference sequence). V gave up 0 bases and J gave up 7 bases, with 14 bases separating them. The CDR3 runs 15 residues. The CDR3 loop is CASSLDGGGAQPQHF. CDR3 nucleotides: TGTGCCAGCAGCTTGGACGGCGGGGGGGCGCAGCCCCAGCATTTT. Based on the CDR3 plus reference TRBV5-4 and TRBJ1-5, the full variable domain is ETGVTQSPTHLIKTRGQQVTLRCSSQSGHNTVSWYQQALGQGPQFIFQYYREEENGRGNFPPRFSGLQFPNYSSELNVNALELDDSALYLCASSLDGGGAQPQHFGDGTRLSIL.